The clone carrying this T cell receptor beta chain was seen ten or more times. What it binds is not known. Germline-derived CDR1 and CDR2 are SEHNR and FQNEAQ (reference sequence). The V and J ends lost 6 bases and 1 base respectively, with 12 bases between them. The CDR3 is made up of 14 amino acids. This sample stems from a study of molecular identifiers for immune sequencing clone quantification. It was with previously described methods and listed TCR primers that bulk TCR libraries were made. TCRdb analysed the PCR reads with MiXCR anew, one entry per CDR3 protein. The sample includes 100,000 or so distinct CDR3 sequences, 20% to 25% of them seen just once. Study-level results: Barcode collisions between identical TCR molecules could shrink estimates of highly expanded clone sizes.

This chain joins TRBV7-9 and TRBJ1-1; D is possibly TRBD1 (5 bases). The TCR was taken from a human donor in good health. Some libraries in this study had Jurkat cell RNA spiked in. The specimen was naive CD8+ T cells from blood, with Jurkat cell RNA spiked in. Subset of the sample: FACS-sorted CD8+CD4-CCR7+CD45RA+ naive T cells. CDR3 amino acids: CASREGDRNTEAFF. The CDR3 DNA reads TGTGCCAGCAGGGAAGGCGACAGGAACACTGAAGCTTTCTTT.